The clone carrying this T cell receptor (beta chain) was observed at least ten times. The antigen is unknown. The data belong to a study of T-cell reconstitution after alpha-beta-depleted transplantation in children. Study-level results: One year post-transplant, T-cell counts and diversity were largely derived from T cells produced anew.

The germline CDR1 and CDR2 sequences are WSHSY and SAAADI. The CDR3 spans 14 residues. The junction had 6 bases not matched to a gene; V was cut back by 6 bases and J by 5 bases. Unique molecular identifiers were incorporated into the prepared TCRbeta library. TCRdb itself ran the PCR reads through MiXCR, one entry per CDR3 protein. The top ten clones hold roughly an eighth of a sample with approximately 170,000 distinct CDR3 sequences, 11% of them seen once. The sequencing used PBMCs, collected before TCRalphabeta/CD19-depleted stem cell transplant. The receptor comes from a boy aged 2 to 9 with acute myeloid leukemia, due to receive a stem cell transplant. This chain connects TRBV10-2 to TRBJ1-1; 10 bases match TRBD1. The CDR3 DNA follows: TGCGCCAGCAGCCAGGACAGGGGGGTAACTGAAGCTTTCTTT. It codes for CASSQDRGVTEAFF.